This T cell receptor (beta chain) was observed in a study of T-cell reconstitution after alpha-beta-depleted transplantation in children. This clonotype was observed many times. Antigen unknown. Trimming shortened V by 3 bases and J by 7 bases, and 9 bases separated the two germline ends. Germline V CDR1 and CDR2: KGHSH, LQKENI. The CDR3 consists of 12 residues. Unique molecular identifiers were used to barcode this TCRbeta library. TCRdb re-derived calls from the PCR reads in MiXCR, one entry per CDR3 protein. Among approximately 3,800 distinct CDR3 sequences listed, 9.1% were seen once. General study results and limits: At day 60, the high TCRbeta diversity found in some patients originated from recipient T cells and thymic progenitors that had survived. T cells produced anew were the main source of T-cell counts and diversity one year after transplant.

This TCR was sampled from a male patient under 10 years old who had a stem cell transplant for acute lymphoblastic leukemia, so the T cells may come from the graft donor. The sequences come from PBMCs, mostly from graft donor cells, collected 180 days after TCRalphabeta/CD19-depleted stem cell transplant. The chain has TRBV18 and TRBJ1-1; no clear D gene. The CDR3 DNA sequence: TGTGCCAGCTCACCCCTATCTTTTGAAGCTTTCTTT. Protein: CASSPLSFEAFF. The complete variable domain, with remaining parts taken from reference TRBV18 and TRBJ1-1, reads NAGVMQNPRHLVRRRGQEARLRCSPMKGHSHVYWYRQLPEEGLKFMVYLQKENIIDESGMPKERFSAEFPKEGPSILRIQQVVRGDSAAYFCASSPLSFEAFFGQGTRLTVV.